These T cell receptor beta chains were read from a single sample in a study of cytomegalovirus exposure and HLA in healthy donors. Assay: immunoSEQ multiplex PCR; the TCRdb copy retains only in-frame clones and omits some. The repertoire holds 90,000 to 100,000 clones, roughly three quarters seen once, with approximately 8% in the top ten. The sample was PBMCs. The receptors come from a female donor in good health and CMV-seronegative. Both conserved end residues are part of each CDR3. A D gene is named only where the DNA matches it firmly. Only some rows state a clone size, as once, few, many or a class for expanded clones.

CDR3	DNA	V	J	D	size
CASSAVAGNYNEQFF	TGTGCCAGCAGTGCGGTGGCGGGGAACTACAATGAGCAGTTCTTC	TRBV2	TRBJ2-1	-	-
CASSQEQDRDNQPQHF	TGTGCCAGCAGCCAAGAACAAGACAGGGACAATCAGCCCCAGCATTTT	TRBV4-2	TRBJ1-5	TRBD1	-
CASSPRRQGATDTQYF	TGTGCCAGCTCACCCAGGCGACAGGGGGCCACAGATACGCAGTATTTT	TRBV18	TRBJ2-3	TRBD1	-
CASSVSSTDTQYF	TGTGCCAGCAGCGTCTCTAGCACAGATACGCAGTATTTT	TRBV7-3	TRBJ2-3	-	few
CASSLSRTDTQYF	TGTGCCAGCAGCTTATCCCGGACAGATACGCAGTATTTT	TRBV7-3	TRBJ2-3	-	-
CASSLLQQETQYF	TGTGCCAGCAGTTTACTACAGCAAGAGACCCAGTACTTC	TRBV28	TRBJ2-5	-	few
CASSQDPAGRNQPQHF	TGCGCCAGCAGCCAAGATCCGGCAGGGAGGAATCAGCCCCAGCATTTT	TRBV4-1	TRBJ1-5	-	-
CASTGGDRGTEAFF	TGTGCCAGCACCGGCGGGGACAGGGGCACTGAAGCTTTCTTT	TRBV9	TRBJ1-1	TRBD1	-
CASSFDTGGEETQYF	TGTGCCAGCAGTTTCGACACAGGGGGAGAAGAGACCCAGTACTTC	TRBV6-5	TRBJ2-5	TRBD1	-
CASSPPTGGRETQYF	TGTGCCAGCTCACCGCCCACGGGGGGTCGAGAGACCCAGTACTTC	TRBV18	TRBJ2-5	TRBD2	-
CASSGTDSNQPQHF	TGTGCCAGCAGCGGGACAGATAGCAATCAGCCCCAGCATTTT	TRBV2	TRBJ1-5	TRBD1	-
CASLQGINTGELFF	TGTGCCAGTTTACAGGGGATTAACACCGGGGAGCTGTTTTTT	TRBV19	TRBJ2-2	TRBD1	-
CASSFGGHYEQYF	TGTGCCAGCAGTTTTGGCGGGCACTACGAGCAGTACTTC	TRBV28	TRBJ2-7	-	-
CASSQEFGLPLQYF	TGCGCCAGCAGCCAAGAGTTTGGGCTCCCGCTGCAGTATTTT	TRBV4-3	TRBJ2-3	-	-
CASEGGHEQFF	TGTGCCAGCGAGGGGGGGCATGAGCAGTTCTTC	TRBV19	TRBJ2-1	-	few
CASSNSGTNYGYTF	TGTGCCAGCAGTAACTCCGGGACAAACTATGGCTACACCTTC	TRBV6-5	TRBJ1-2	-	-
CASSLDPGSTDTQYF	TGTGCCAGCAGCTTAGATCCAGGGAGCACAGATACGCAGTATTTT	TRBV11-1	TRBJ2-3	-	-
CASMDSTIATNEKLFF	TGTGCTAGTATGGACAGCACCATTGCGACTAATGAAAAACTGTTTTTT	TRBV19	TRBJ1-4	-	-
CASSLVAGLAQQYF	TGCGCCAGCAGCTTGGTAGCGGGATTAGCACAGCAGTACTTC	TRBV5-1	TRBJ2-7	TRBD2	-